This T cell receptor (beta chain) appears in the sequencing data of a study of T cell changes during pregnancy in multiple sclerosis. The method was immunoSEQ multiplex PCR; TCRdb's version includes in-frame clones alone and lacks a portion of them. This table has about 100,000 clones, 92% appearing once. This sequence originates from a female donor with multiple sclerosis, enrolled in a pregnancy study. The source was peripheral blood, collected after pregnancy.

CDR3 sequence: CASRSQGLTDTQYF. DNA of the CDR3: TGCGCCAGTCGATCCCAGGGACTCACAGATACGCAGTATTTT. The J gene is TRBJ2-3, the V gene TRBV5-1; maybe TRBD2 (6 bases). The CDR3 covers 14 residues. V lost 8 bases to trimming and J lost 2 bases, with 15 bases between them. From germline, CDR1 is SGHRS and CDR2 YFSETQ.